The table lists the clone carrying this TCR beta chain with a few counts. Its antigen is unidentified. This entry comes from a study of naive and memory T cell subsets. Study-level findings and limits: Clonotypes are single alpha or beta chains, not paired receptors. Possibly reflecting memory cells re-expressing CD45RA, a few larger clonotypes occurred in naive repertoires, especially CD8.

Trimming removed 2 bases at V and 3 bases at J, with 7 bases between. Germline CDR1 MNHEY, CDR2 SVGAGI. The CDR3 is 14 amino acids. Two oligonucleotides, mixed equimolar, formed the beta constant-region primer covering TRBC1 and TRBC2. Nested alpha and beta constant-region primers with the SP2 primer drove four PCR rounds on ligated cDNA. Each CDR3 protein gets one entry after TCRdb re-called the UMI-ligation and nested PCR reads with MiXCR. The sample holds over 110,000 distinct CDR3 sequences, 15% to 25% seen once. The receptor comes from a human donor in good health. Sequencing was done on a sample of naive CD8+ T cells from blood. V is TRBV6-5 and J is TRBJ1-4; a possible D gene is TRBD1 (6 bases). DNA of the CDR3: TGTGCCAGCAGTTACACAGGGCCTAATGAAAAACTGTTTTTT. Its translation is CASSYTGPNEKLFF.